This TCR beta chain appears in the sequencing data of a study of blood T cell repertoires in COVID-19. Profiling relied on immunoSEQ multiplex PCR, and the TCRdb table lists in-frame clones only, not all of them. Of over 200,000 clones listed, 70% to 90% are singletons. The CDR3 length is 14 residues. The trim removed 5 bases at V and 3 bases at J, leaving 4 bases unmatched. Germline-derived CDR1 and CDR2 are MDHEN and SYDVKM. V gene TRBV28 combines with J gene TRBJ2-7; TRBD2 matches 10 bases. The source of this sequence is a woman in her forties or fifties who had recovered from COVID-19. The sequenced sample consisted of PBMCs or T cells enriched from blood (not recorded which). The CDR3 here is CASSGTSDLYEQYF. The DNA of the CDR3 is TGTGCCAGCAGTGGGACTAGCGACCTCTACGAGCAGTACTTC.